Below, one T cell receptor beta chain is given with its context. Germline assignment: CDR1 LNHDA and CDR2 SQIVND (reference sequence). The CDR3 sequence is 16 residues long. J lost 6 bases, V lost 4 bases, and 6 bases had no gene match. Amplified TCR beta CDR3 regions derived from RNA transcripts. First-round RT-PCR targeting the TCR CDR3 was performed with the HTBI primer set. Each CDR3 protein is one row after TCRdb ran MiXCR on the multiplex PCR reads. Found here are under 400,000 distinct CDR3 sequences, around 25% of them singletons; the top ten hold around 70%. This specimen belongs to a study of T cells in Graves' hyperthyroidism and ophthalmopathy. Criteria for exclusion of patients were uncontrolled infection, other autoimmune disease, pregnancy or lactation.

This clonotype was obtained from a man aged 50-60 years with Graves' hyperthyroidism. The specimen was blood. The V and J genes are TRBV19 and TRBJ1-6; 10 nucleotides match TRBD1. The CDR3 loop is CASSTLTGGLNSPLHF. CDR3 nucleotides: TGTGCCAGTAGTACTTTGACAGGGGGCCTTAATTCACCCCTCCACTTT.